This T cell receptor beta chain stems from a study of control samples from healthy donors and cancer patients. Method: immunoSEQ multiplex PCR; TCRdb's copy keeps in-frame clones and lacks some. The sample contains around 100,000 clones, around nine tenths of which appear only once. This CDR3 is built from 16 residues. Germline values: CDR1 SGHRS, CDR2 YFSETQ. V shed 0 bases, J shed 2 bases, and the junction held 3 bases outside the gene matches. This receptor was identified in a man aged 55 to 69 with lung cancer. The V call is TRBV5-1, the J call TRBJ2-5; 11 bases align to TRBD2. Sequencing was performed on PBMCs. The CDR3 region has the DNA TGCGCCAGCAGCTTGGCCCTAGCGGGGGGACAAGAGACCCAGTACTTC. Its translation: CASSLALAGGQETQYF.